This T cell receptor (beta chain) was recorded in a study of T and B cells in COVID-19 patients. Study-wide context: Comorbidities linked to unfavorable COVID-19 outcome were present in about 90% of the roughly 20 active-infection patients. Findings and limits, study-wide: Patients with COVID-19 reportedly showed strongly skewed T cell receptor beta variable and joining gene usage.

From blood, about 250-500 ng of genomic DNA served as TRB template. The CDR3 loop spans 14 amino acids. V gave up 8 bases and J gave up 5 bases, with 18 bases separating them. Germline V gives CDR1 LNHDA, CDR2 SQIVND (reference sequence). Multiplex PCR with BIOMED2 TRB-A/B primer pools amplified TRB rearrangements. TCRdb processed the multiplex PCR reads anew with MiXCR; each CDR3 protein has one entry. The sample contains tens of thousands of distinct CDR3 sequences, approximately 29% of which appear only once. This clonotype was observed a handful of times. As yet, its antigen is unknown. The TCR sequence derives from a human donor who had recovered from COVID-19. The chain is built from TRBV19 and TRBJ2-5; D perhaps matches TRBD2 (6 bases). The source material was blood. CDR3 DNA: TGTGCCAGTTCCCCGGGCCCCGGAGGGGAGACCCAGTACTTC. Protein: CASSPGPGGETQYF.